This is a list of T cell receptor beta chains from one sample in a study of CD8 T cells in Susac syndrome. TCRdb used MiXCR to reprocess the immunoSEQ multiplex PCR reads, holding one entry per CDR3 protein. In the table there are about 83,000 distinct CDR3 sequences, roughly 94% of which are singletons. Sequencing input: CD8+ T cells from PBMCs. Every receptor here comes from a human donor with Susac syndrome. CDR3s include the opening cysteine and the closing phenylalanine or tryptophan. The D gene is left open where the match is weak. Size values are once, few and many counts, or a class for expanded clones, and some rows have none.

>NA|TRBD1|TRBV28|TRBJ2-2
CASSFWSGGDGELFF
TGTGCCAGCAGTTTTTGGTCAGGGGGCGACGGGGAGCTGTTTTTT
>NA|TRBD2|TRBV20-1|TRBJ2-2
CSVKGPSGDTGELFF
TGCAGTGTCAAGGGCCCTAGCGGGGACACCGGGGAGCTGTTTTTT
>NA|NA|TRBV30|TRBJ1-2
CAWSGPGRPGGYTF
TGTGCCTGGAGTGGCCCAGGGCGGCCTGGAGGCTACACCTTC
>NA|NA|TRBV27|TRBJ1-5
CASSLWGGQPQHF
TGTGCCAGCAGTTTATGGGGGGGTCAGCCCCAGCATTTT
>once|NA|TRBV6-6|TRBJ2-1
CASSYSIADSYNEQFF
TGTGCCAGCAGTTACTCGATCGCAGATTCCTACAATGAGCAGTTCTTC
>NA|TRBD1|TRBV20-1|TRBJ1-1
CSARETGGKNTEAFF
TGCAGTGCTAGAGAGACAGGGGGCAAAAACACTGAAGCTTTCTTT
>NA|TRBD2|TRBV20-1|TRBJ2-1
CSARDTPRAGGLRYEQFF
TGCAGTGCTAGAGATACCCCAAGAGCGGGAGGGCTAAGGTATGAGCAGTTCTTC
>NA|TRBD1|TRBV11-2|TRBJ2-7
CASSSTQGIFSYEQYF
TGTGCCAGCAGCTCAACACAGGGGATCTTCTCCTACGAGCAGTACTTC
>NA|NA|TRBV19|TRBJ2-6
CASSSEDSGANVLTF
TGTGCCAGTAGTTCCGAGGACTCTGGGGCCAACGTCCTGACTTTC
>NA|NA|TRBV20-1|TRBJ2-3
CSAKTDSGTDTQYF
TGCAGTGCTAAGACGGACTCTGGTACAGATACGCAGTATTTT
>NA|NA|TRBV12-3/TRBV12-4|TRBJ2-5
CASSLEVTQYF
TGTGCCAGCAGTTTAGAGGTGACCCAGTACTTC